The T cell receptor (beta chain) under discussion was sequenced for a study of T cell clones after liver transplantation. This clone was counted only a few times. Generated by immunoSEQ multiplex PCR, the TCRdb table keeps only in-frame clones and is missing some. The sample lists fewer than 80,000 clones; around four fifths were seen once. The CDR3 is made up of 17 amino acids. CDR1 is KGHSH and CDR2 is LQKENI in the germline V gene. V lost 3 bases and J lost 0, with 14 bases in between. Sequencing used CD4+ T cells from blood, obtained roughly 48 months after liver transplant. This sequence joins TRBV18 and TRBJ2-2, with unresolved D. The origin of this receptor is a human patient who received a liver transplant. Some of these T cells may belong to the graft donor. The CDR3 region is CASSPTWRQPNTGELFF. CDR3 in DNA: TGTGCCAGCTCACCTACCTGGCGGCAGCCGAACACCGGGGAGCTGTTTTTT.